This TCR beta chain was recovered during a study of metastatic and nonmetastatic thyroid tumors. On the study more broadly: Repertoires were compared across blood and tumor or nodule tissue from malignant and benign thyroid patients.

There are many counts of this clone. The antigen remains undetermined. No treatment of any kind had been given to any patient before thyroid surgery. In the authors' workflow: The authors used CDR3 differences across clinicopathological groups to build a distant-metastasis classifier for papillary thyroid cancer. TCRdb re-called the PCR reads via MiXCR. These V and J calls originate from TCRdb's pipeline instead of the authors' own analysis. The top ten hold approximately 10% of the sample, which has 35,000 to 55,000 clones, roughly 3.1% seen once. Trimming at V came to 2 bases and at J to 4 bases, leaving 2 bases not matched to a gene. The CDR3 sequence is 15 residues long. Germline loops: CDR1 MDHEN, CDR2 SYDVKM. Study outcomes and limitations: Reportedly, malignant thyroid tumors had significantly higher TCR beta diversity than benign nodules, in blood and tumor.

The material sequenced was blood. The TCR originated in a female donor with papillary thyroid cancer or a benign thyroid nodule (not recorded which). Some clones in this sample may be carry-over from other donors' samples. The chain employs TRBV28 and TRBJ2-1; 10 bases align to TRBD2. CDR3 DNA: TGTGCCAGCAGTTTAGCTAGCGGGGGTTACAATGAGCAGTTCTTC. Its translation: CASSLASGGYNEQFF.